The 4 T cell receptor beta chains listed next were all sequenced from one sample in a study of T cell repertoires in cytomegalovirus infection (dated by TCRdb to between 2018 and 2020). Sequencing used an Illumina HiSeq 1500. TCRdb applied fastp at Q25 and MiXCR to the public reads, then kept only in-frame beta chains. Each entry is one CDR3 protein sequence, shown with its most common DNA and genes. For this sample there are around 130,000 distinct CDR3 sequences; 8% to 9% appear just once. The top ten constitute around 10% of the sample. Sample: PBMCs. These receptors were obtained from a human donor in good health (CMV status not recorded). Some clones in this sample may be carry-over from other donors' samples.

This clonotype was counted ten times or more. The chain couples TRBV7-2 to TRBJ2-4; 13 bases map to TRBD2. Germline assignment: CDR1 SGHTA and CDR2 FQGNSA. This CDR3 has 18 amino acids. Trimming took 5 bases from V and 0 from J; bases not matched to a gene: 7. CDR3 in DNA: TGTGCCAGCAGCACAGGACTAGCGGGGGATCTAGCCAAAAACATTCAGTACTTC. Translation gives CASSTGLAGDLAKNIQYF.

This clonotype was found a few times. V and J are TRBV20-1 and TRBJ2-7, with D possibly matching TRBD2 (5 bases). The CDR3 runs to 14 residues. Germline V CDR1 and CDR2: DFQATT, SNEGSKA (reference sequence). V lost 0 bases and J lost 3, with 12 bases in between. CDR3 sequence (DNA): TGCAGTGCTAGAGATCCGGGAAGGCGCTACGAGCAGTACTTC. Amino acid sequence: CSARDPGRRYEQYF.

This clonotype came up many times. J is TRBJ2-5 and V is TRBV12-3 or TRBV12-4; D is perhaps TRBD2 (6 bases). Between the trimmed V and J ends, which lost 6 bases and 7 bases, there was a span of 15 bases. The CDR3 runs 13 residues. In nucleotides, the CDR3 is TGTGCCAGCAGAGTAATGGGGGGAGGGACCCAGTACTTC. This gives the protein CASRVMGGGTQYF.

This chain uses TRBV11-2 with TRBJ2-3; D gene unclear. The CDR3 spans 16 residues. Trimming removed 1 base from V and 2 bases from J, with 13 bases in between. In germline, CDR1 is SGHAT, CDR2 FQNNGV. Written as DNA, the CDR3 is TGTGCCAGCAGCTTAGTCCAGGCCGTCGCCACAGATACGCAGTATTTT. Its protein is CASSLVQAVATDTQYF.